These 21 T cell receptor beta chains came from one sample sequenced in a study of PD-1 blockade in classical Hodgkin lymphoma. Clones were read by immunoSEQ multiplex PCR, and TCRdb kept only the in-frame ones, dropping some. Among over 15,000 clones listed, about 66% were seen once. Every patient had relapsed following autologous stem cell transplantation, and cohorts differed in brentuximab vedotin exposure. The specimen was peripheral blood mononuclear cells (PBMCs), collected before the second cycle of nivolumab. The receptors shown here come from a human donor with classical Hodgkin lymphoma.

The genes are TRBV27 and TRBJ1-5, with 9 positions matching TRBD1. Trimming at V came to 5 bases and at J to 7 bases, leaving 9 bases not matched to a gene. The CDR3 loop spans 15 amino acids. Germline V gene sequence: CDR1 MNHEY, CDR2 SMNVEV (reference sequence). The CDR3 protein is CASSPDTGGRQPQHF. The CDR3 bases are TGTGCCAGCAGTCCGGACACAGGGGGCCGCCAGCCCCAGCATTTT.

The chain recombines TRBV28 with TRBJ2-6; D tentatively reads TRBD1 or TRBD2 (6 bases each). The V and J ends lost 3 bases and 4 bases respectively, with 10 bases between them. This CDR3 has 15 residues. The germline gives CDR1 MDHEN, CDR2 SYDVKM. The CDR3: CASSLSGAGANVLTF. The CDR3 DNA follows: TGTGCCAGCAGTTTGTCGGGGGCGGGGGCCAACGTCCTGACTTTC. The full variable domain, in which reference TRBV28 and TRBJ2-6 provide the parts outside the CDR3, is DVKVTQSSRYLVKRTGEKVFLECVQDMDHENMFWYRQDPGLGLRLIYFSYDVKMKEKGDIPEGYSVSREKKERFSLILESASTNQTSMYLCASSLSGAGANVLTFGAGSRLTVL.

This chain joins TRBV15 and TRBJ2-5; D gene unclear. The germline V gene encodes CDR1 LNHNV and CDR2 YYDKDF (reference sequence). The V end lost 0 bases, the J end lost 5 bases, and 4 bases lay between the germline ends. The CDR3 spans 12 residues. CDR3 coding DNA: TGTGCCACCAGCAGAGATGGCGAGACCCAGTACTTC. Amino acids: CATSRDGETQYF.

The sample holds one count of this clone. This chain links TRBV5-1 with TRBJ2-7, with 9 bases matching TRBD2. Germline V lookup: CDR1 SGHRS, CDR2 YFSETQ. J gave up 6 bases and V 5 bases, and 6 bases lay outside the gene matches. This CDR3 is 13 amino acids long. The CDR3 sequence: CASRGGRALEQYF. CDR3 coding DNA: TGCGCCAGCAGAGGCGGGAGGGCCCTCGAGCAGTACTTC.

This chain links TRBV7-9 with TRBJ2-7; 9 nucleotides line up with TRBD1. Germline CDR1 reads SEHNR; CDR2 reads FQNEAQ (reference sequence). The CDR3 is 14 residues long. V shed 5 bases and J 4 bases; nucleotides not matched to a gene: 6. The CDR3 DNA reads TGTGCCAGCAGCCCAAACAGGGGGCGGTACGAGCAGTACTTC. It is translated as CASSPNRGRYEQYF.

J is TRBJ2-5 and V is TRBV9; no clear D. V lost 2 bases, J lost 3 bases, and 11 bases lay in between. The V gene's germline CDR1 is SGDLS and CDR2 YYNGEE. There are 14 residues in the CDR3. CDR3 loop: CASSVGYLEETQYF. As DNA, the CDR3 is TGTGCCAGCAGCGTCGGCTATTTAGAAGAGACCCAGTACTTC. Using reference TRBV9 and TRBJ2-5 for the parts outside the CDR3, the full variable domain is DSGVTQTPKHLITATGQRVTLRCSPRSGDLSVYWYQQSLDQGLQFLIQYYNGEERAKGNILERFSAQQFPDLHSELNLSSLELGDSALYFCASSVGYLEETQYFGPGTRLLVL.

This clone was observed a handful of times. The chain is built from TRBV5-1 and TRBJ2-5; D gene ambiguous. Between the trimmed V and J ends, which lost 1 base and 2 bases, there was a span of 12 bases. This CDR3 region has 15 residues. Germline values: CDR1 SGHRS, CDR2 YFSETQ. CDR3 in DNA: TGCGCCAGCAGCTTGAGGATAGGGTTACAAGAGACCCAGTACTTC. It yields the protein CASSLRIGLQETQYF. Supplemented by reference TRBV5-1 and TRBJ2-5, the full variable domain reads KAGVTQTPRYLIKTRGQQVTLSCSPISGHRSVSWYQQTPGQGLQFLFEYFSETQRNKGNFPGRFSGRQFSNSRSEMNVSTLELGDSALYLCASSLRIGLQETQYFGPGTRLLVL.

This clone was picked up a small number of times. This chain links TRBV11-1 with TRBJ2-7, with D maybe TRBD1 (6 bases). Germline assignment: CDR1 SGHAT and CDR2 FQDESV (reference sequence). V was pared by 4 bases and J by 2 bases, with 9 bases between. The CDR3 has 13 residues. The CDR3 spells CASSSDRAYEQYF. The CDR3 DNA is TGTGCCAGCAGCTCGGACAGAGCCTACGAGCAGTACTTC. The variable domain in full, with the rest retrieved from reference TRBV11-1 and TRBJ2-7, is EAEVAQSPRYKITEKSQAVAFWCDPISGHATLYWYRQILGQGPELLVQFQDESVVDDSQLPKDRFSAERLKGVDSTLKIQPAELGDSAMYLCASSSDRAYEQYFGPGTRLTVT.

V and J are TRBV2 and TRBJ2-7; D might be TRBD2 (7 bases). V dropped 9 bases and J dropped 2 bases, with 11 bases sitting between them. Germline-derived CDR1 and CDR2 are SNHLY and FYNNEI. The length of the CDR3 is 12 residues. CDR3 nucleotide sequence: TGTGCCAGTAAGGGGGGGGCCTACGAGCAGTACTTC. Protein product: CASKGGAYEQYF.

The gene calls are TRBV2 and TRBJ2-5; D is unclear. Trimming took 3 bases from V and 5 from J, leaving 13 bases between them. Germline CDR1 SNHLY, CDR2 FYNNEI. The CDR3 has 14 residues. Here the CDR3 DNA reads TGTGCCAGCAGTGAGACGGCAGGTGGGGAGACCCAGTACTTC. It yields the protein CASSETAGGETQYF.

This chain links TRBV10-1 with TRBJ2-1; TRBD2 matches at 9 bases. Germline CDR1 reads WNHNN; CDR2 reads SYGVQD (reference sequence). The CDR3 has 16 residues. Trimming at V came to 0 bases and at J to 0 bases, leaving 0 bases not matched to a gene. The CDR3 spells CASSESAGGSYNEQFF. CDR3 coding DNA: TGCGCCAGCAGTGAGTCAGCGGGAGGCTCCTACAATGAGCAGTTCTTC.

V and J are TRBV6-5 and TRBJ1-5, with 7 bases fitting TRBD1. The CDR3 has 14 residues. V gave up 5 bases and J gave up 4 bases; unmatched junction bases: 5. Germline V gene data show CDR1 as MNHEY and CDR2 as SVGAGI. The CDR3 sequence is CASSGRDRNQPQHF. The CDR3 DNA is TGTGCCAGCAGTGGCCGGGACAGAAATCAGCCCCAGCATTTT.

The V gene is TRBV11-1, the J gene TRBJ2-1; no clear D gene. Trimming removed 2 bases at V and 0 bases at J, with 8 bases between. Germline-derived CDR1 and CDR2 are SGHAT and FQDESV (reference sequence). The CDR3 is 15 residues long. The CDR3 DNA is TGTGCCAGCAGCTTAAAACTCAACTCCTACAATGAGCAGTTCTTC. This sequence encodes CASSLKLNSYNEQFF. Full variable domain (rest looked up from reference TRBV11-1 and TRBJ2-1): EAEVAQSPRYKITEKSQAVAFWCDPISGHATLYWYRQILGQGPELLVQFQDESVVDDSQLPKDRFSAERLKGVDSTLKIQPAELGDSAMYLCASSLKLNSYNEQFFGPGTRLTVL.

The CDR3 loop is CASSELHSGANVLTF. DNA for the CDR3: TGTGCCAGCAGTGAACTCCACTCTGGGGCCAACGTCCTGACTTTC. V usage is TRBV2 and J usage is TRBJ2-6; the D is unclear. Trimming cost V 2 bases and J 0 bases, with 5 bases left between them. In germline, CDR1 is SNHLY, CDR2 FYNNEI. This CDR3 spans 15 amino acids.

J is TRBJ2-3 and V is TRBV6-5; possibly TRBD1 for D (6 bases). V lost 0 bases and J 2 bases, leaving 12 bases between the germline ends. Germline V gives CDR1 MNHEY, CDR2 SVGAGI. The CDR3 has 16 amino acids. The CDR3 DNA follows: TGTGCCAGCAGTTACTCTAGGGACACCTACACAGATACGCAGTATTTT. The encoded protein is CASSYSRDTYTDTQYF.

The chain is built from TRBV15 and TRBJ2-1; possibly TRBD1 or TRBD2 for D (6 bases each). Trimming removed 1 base from V and 7 bases from J, with 17 bases in between. CDR3 length: 16 residues. The germline V gene encodes CDR1 LNHNV and CDR2 YYDKDF (reference sequence). The CDR3 DNA reads as TGTGCCACCAGCAGAGTGGCGGCTAGAGGGGGGAATGAGCAGTTCTTC. It is translated as CATSRVAARGGNEQFF.

V and J are TRBV25-1 and TRBJ2-1, with a weak D call TRBD1 (5 bases). V lost 8 bases to trimming and J lost 0 bases, with 17 bases between them. The germline CDR1 and CDR2 sequences are MGHDK and SYGVNS. There are 16 residues in the CDR3. CDR3 residues: CASGPSQGSSYNEQFF. DNA of the CDR3: TGTGCCAGCGGGCCTTCTCAGGGCAGCTCCTACAATGAGCAGTTCTTC.

The J gene is TRBJ1-4, the V gene TRBV13, with D possibly matching TRBD1 (6 bases). The CDR3 extends over 15 amino acids. Deletions cut 4 bases from V and 7 bases from J, with 16 bases between. CDR1 PRHDT and CDR2 FYEKMQ come from the germline V gene (reference sequence). CDR3 protein: CASSSTGTSGEKLFF. CDR3 in DNA: TGTGCCAGCAGCTCTACCGGGACATCGGGTGAAAAACTGTTTTTT.

This clone was detected only a few times. This chain links TRBV9 with TRBJ1-1; 8 bases are a match to TRBD1. V dropped 4 bases and J dropped 1; count of bases not matched to a gene: 6. This CDR3 region has 15 residues. Germline loops: CDR1 SGDLS, CDR2 YYNGEE. The DNA for the CDR3 is TGTGCCAGCAGCCCCTTGGGACAGGCGAACACTGAAGCTTTCTTT. It translates to CASSPLGQANTEAFF. The full variable domain, completed using reference TRBV9 and TRBJ1-1, is DSGVTQTPKHLITATGQRVTLRCSPRSGDLSVYWYQQSLDQGLQFLIQYYNGEERAKGNILERFSAQQFPDLHSELNLSSLELGDSALYFCASSPLGQANTEAFFGQGTRLTVV.

V usage is TRBV6-5 and J usage is TRBJ1-1; TRBD1 is a possible D gene (5 bases). CDR1 and CDR2 (germline): MNHEY, SVGAGI. V shed 6 bases and J shed 10 bases, with 9 bases lying between them. This CDR3 region has 10 residues. CDR3 sequence (DNA): TGTGCCAGCAGGGGACTACGAGCTTTCTTT. Amino acid sequence: CASRGLRAFF.

The genes are TRBV2 and TRBJ1-2; TRBD1 might be the D (6 bases). The CDR3 spans 14 residues. Germline CDR1 reads SNHLY; CDR2 reads FYNNEI. Trimming stripped 5 bases from V and 8 bases from J, with 18 bases between. This CDR3 is CASSSGPTGKGYTF. In nucleotides, the CDR3 is TGTGCCAGCAGTTCGGGCCCCACAGGGAAGGGCTACACCTTC. The variable domain in full, with the rest retrieved from reference TRBV2 and TRBJ1-2, is EPEVTQTPSHQVTQMGQEVILRCVPISNHLYFYWYRQILGQKVEFLVSFYNNEISEKSEIFDDQFSVERPDGSNFTLKIRSTKLEDSAMYFCASSSGPTGKGYTFGSGTRLTVV.